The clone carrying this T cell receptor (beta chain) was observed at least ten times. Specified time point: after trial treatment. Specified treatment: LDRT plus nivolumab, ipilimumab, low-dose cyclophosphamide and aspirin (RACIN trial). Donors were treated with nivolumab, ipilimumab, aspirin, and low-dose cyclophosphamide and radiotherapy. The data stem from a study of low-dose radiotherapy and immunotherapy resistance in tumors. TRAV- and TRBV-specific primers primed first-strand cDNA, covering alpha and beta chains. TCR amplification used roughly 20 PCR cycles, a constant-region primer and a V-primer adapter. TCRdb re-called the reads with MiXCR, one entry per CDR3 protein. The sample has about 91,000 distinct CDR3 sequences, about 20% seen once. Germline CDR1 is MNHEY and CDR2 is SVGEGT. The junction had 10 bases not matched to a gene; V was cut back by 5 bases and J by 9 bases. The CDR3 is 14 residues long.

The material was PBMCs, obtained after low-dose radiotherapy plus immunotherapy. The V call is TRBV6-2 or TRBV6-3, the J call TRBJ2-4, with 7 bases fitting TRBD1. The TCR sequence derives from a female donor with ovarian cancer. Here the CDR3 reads CASSDRQGVSIQYF. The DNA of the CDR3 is TGTGCCAGCAGTGACCGACAGGGCGTTAGCATTCAGTACTTC.